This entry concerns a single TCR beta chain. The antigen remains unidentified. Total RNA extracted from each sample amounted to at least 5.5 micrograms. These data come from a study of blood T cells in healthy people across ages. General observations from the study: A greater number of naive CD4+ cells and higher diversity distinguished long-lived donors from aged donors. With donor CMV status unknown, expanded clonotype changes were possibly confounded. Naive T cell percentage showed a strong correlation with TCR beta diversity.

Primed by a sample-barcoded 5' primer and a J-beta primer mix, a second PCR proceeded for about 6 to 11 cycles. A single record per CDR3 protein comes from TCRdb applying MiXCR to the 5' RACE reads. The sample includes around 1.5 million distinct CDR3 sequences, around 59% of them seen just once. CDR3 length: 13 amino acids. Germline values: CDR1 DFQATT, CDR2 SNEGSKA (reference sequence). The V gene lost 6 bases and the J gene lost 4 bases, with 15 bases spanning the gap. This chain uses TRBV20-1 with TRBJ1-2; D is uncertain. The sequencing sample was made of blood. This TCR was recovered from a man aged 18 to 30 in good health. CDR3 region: CSAPPGASYGYTF. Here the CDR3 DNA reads TGCAGTGCCCCACCGGGAGCCTCCTATGGCTACACCTTC.